This T cell receptor beta chain was identified during a study of CD8 T cells in ankylosing spondylitis. General study results and limits: One TCR beta motif, made up of 7 or 8 highly homologous variants, appeared characteristic of ankylosing spondylitis blood.

Germline V gene data show CDR1 as MGHRA and CDR2 as YSYEKL. V was pared by 1 base and J by 5 bases, with 11 bases between. The CDR3 runs to 14 residues. This clonotype occurred a few times. Its antigen is as yet unknown. A single record per CDR3 protein comes from TCRdb applying MiXCR to the 5' RACE reads. The sample records 700,000 to 1,000,000 distinct CDR3 sequences, about 10% being singletons. The rearrangement links TRBV4-1 to TRBJ2-5, with D perhaps TRBD2 (5 bases). The sample comprised blood, either unsorted or a sorted T cell fraction (not recorded which). This receptor was obtained from a male donor with ankylosing spondylitis. CDR3 DNA sequence: TGCGCCAGCAGCCAAGTGGACTTGACTGAGACCCAGTACTTC. Its translation is CASSQVDLTETQYF.